These 27 T cell receptor beta chains share one sample of origin, sequenced in a study of T cells after yellow fever vaccination (dated by TCRdb to about 2019). The library relied on 5' RACE. The sequencer was an Illumina HiSeq 2500. The public reads were reprocessed in TCRdb via fastp at Q25 and MiXCR, keeping in-frame beta chains. CDR3 protein duplicates are merged, each entry listing the most common genes and DNA. This sample has around 73,000 distinct CDR3 sequences in its table, and about 7.7% of those were observed once. 41% of the sample is in the top ten clones. What this sample's treatment or condition label stands for: live attenuated yellow fever vaccine strain. This specimen consisted of CD8+ T cells sorted from PBMCs, obtained on the day of the yellow fever booster vaccination. The receptors were sampled from a man younger than 45 who received the YFV17D yellow fever vaccine.

This clonotype was detected ten times or more. The V gene is TRBV29-1, the J gene TRBJ2-5; weak D call: TRBD2 (6 bases). CDR3 length: 11 amino acids. Trimming stripped 7 bases from V and 5 bases from J, with 11 bases between. Germline CDR1 and CDR2: SQVTM and ANQGSEA. CDR3 in amino acids: CSAAGLETQYF. The DNA of the CDR3 is TGCAGCGCCGCGGGGTTGGAGACCCAGTACTTC.

This clonotype has just a few counts. As DNA, the CDR3 is TGTGCCAGCAGTATCGGACTCTACAATGAGCAGTTCTTC. As protein: CASSIGLYNEQFF. This rearrangement joins TRBV6-5 to TRBJ2-1; a possible D gene is TRBD2 (5 bases). Trimming shortened V by 5 bases and J by 3 bases, and 8 bases separated the two germline ends. The CDR3 covers 13 residues. Germline V gene lookup returns CDR1 MNHEY and CDR2 SVGAGI.

Only a few counts were recorded for this clonotype. V usage is TRBV6-2 or TRBV6-3 and J usage is TRBJ2-1; the match to TRBD1 covers 8 bases. The CDR3 runs 18 residues. With V trimmed by 0 bases and J by 2 bases, 9 bases remained unmatched. In germline, CDR1 is MNHEY, CDR2 SVGEGT. CDR3 coding DNA: TGTGCCAGCAGTTACTCGACAGGGGCGTTCGTAGCCTACAATGAGCAGTTCTTC. Translated, it gives CASSYSTGAFVAYNEQFF.

V gene TRBV5-1 combines with J gene TRBJ2-2; 9 positions match TRBD2. The CDR3 totals 19 residues. Germline loops: CDR1 SGHRS, CDR2 YFSETQ. V dropped 1 base and J dropped 5; count of bases not matched to a gene: 15. The CDR3 DNA is TGCGCCAGCAGCTTGAGACCCCCCCGTCGAGCGGGAGGTACCGGGGAGCTGTTTTTT. The encoded protein is CASSLRPPRRAGGTGELFF.

This clonotype was observed a few times. This chain joins TRBV18 and TRBJ2-1; 9 nucleotides line up with TRBD2. V lost 8 bases, J lost 6 bases, and 14 bases stayed unmatched. CDR1 is KGHSH and CDR2 is LQKENI in the germline V gene. The CDR3 length is 16 residues. The CDR3 loop is CASATSSAGGSNEQFF. The CDR3 DNA sequence: TGTGCCAGCGCAACCTCAAGCGCGGGAGGGAGCAATGAGCAGTTCTTC.

This clonotype was detected only a few times. V and J are TRBV23-1 and TRBJ2-5, with D possibly being TRBD2 (6 bases). TRBV23-1 is annotated as an ORF whose role is uncertain. This CDR3 has 16 residues. V lost 0 bases to trimming and J lost 5 bases, with 16 bases between them. The CDR3, as DNA: TGCGCCAGCAGTCAATCTCCGGACCCCCGGGGGGAGACCCAGTACTTC. Protein sequence: CASSQSPDPRGETQYF.

This clonotype turned up a few times. The CDR3 DNA reads as TGCAGCGTAAAATCGGATACGCAGTATTTT. Residues: CSVKSDTQYF. V gene TRBV29-1 combines with J gene TRBJ2-3; unclear D gene. CDR3 length: 10 residues. Trimming left V 6 bases short and J 6 bases short, with 7 bases between. CDR1 and CDR2 from the germline V gene are SQVTM and ANQGSEA.

About this clonotype itself: One end of the junction is discordant with germline, which a read error may explain. CDR3 coding DNA: TGTGCCAGCATCTTAAGCTCCTACGAGCAGTACTTC. Residues: CASILSSYEQYF. This chain connects TRBV11-1 to TRBJ2-7, with D unresolved. This CDR3 spans 12 amino acids. Germline lookup yields CDR1 SGHAT and CDR2 FQDESV (reference sequence).

The chain combines TRBV12-3 or TRBV12-4 with TRBJ2-7, with 7 bases matching TRBD2. CDR3 length: 14 amino acids. V was pared by 3 bases and J by 5 bases, with 7 bases of the junction left unmatched. CDR3 nucleotide sequence: TGTGCCAGCAGTTTTGAGGGAGGGTGGGACGAGCAGTACTTC. It specifies CASSFEGGWDEQYF.

This chain links TRBV28 with TRBJ1-5; the D gene is possibly TRBD1 (5 bases). The CDR3 has 16 amino acids. Trimming pared 5 bases from V and 3 bases from J, leaving 17 bases between. In germline, CDR1 is MDHEN, CDR2 SYDVKM. The CDR3 coding sequence is TGTGCCAGCAGTGGGGCGGGGCTGGTCGACAATCAGCCCCAGCATTTT. It translates to CASSGAGLVDNQPQHF. The whole variable domain, remainder taken from reference TRBV28 and TRBJ1-5, is DVKVTQSSRYLVKRTGEKVFLECVQDMDHENMFWYRQDPGLGLRLIYFSYDVKMKEKGDIPEGYSVSREKKERFSLILESASTNQTSMYLCASSGAGLVDNQPQHFGDGTRLSIL.

This clonotype was recorded at least ten times. This sequence joins TRBV6-2 or TRBV6-3 and TRBJ2-7, with 10 nucleotides matching TRBD1. CDR3 length equals 14 residues. Germline values: CDR1 MNHEY, CDR2 SVGEGT. The V and J ends lost 2 bases and 3 bases, in that order; junction bases with no gene match: 1. As DNA, the CDR3 is TGTGCCAGCAGTTACGGGACAGGGGTCTACGAGCAGTACTTC. It codes for CASSYGTGVYEQYF.

The gene calls are TRBV15 and TRBJ2-1; TRBD2 might be the D (5 bases). Germline-derived CDR1 and CDR2 are LNHNV and YYDKDF (reference sequence). The CDR3 contains 14 residues. V shed 9 bases and J shed 4 bases, with 16 bases lying between them. CDR3 in amino acids: CATTLEPGYNEQFF. CDR3 bases: TGTGCCACTACCCTAGAACCGGGATACAATGAGCAGTTCTTC.

This clonotype was counted ten times or more. V and J are TRBV15 and TRBJ2-3, with 7 bases identical to TRBD1. CDR1 is LNHNV and CDR2 is YYDKDF in the germline V gene (reference sequence). The CDR3 sequence is 15 residues long. Trimming at V came to 0 bases and at J to 5 bases, leaving 5 bases not matched to a gene. CDR3 sequence reads: CATSRDRQGEDTQYF. Written as DNA, the CDR3 is TGTGCCACCAGCAGAGATAGACAGGGAGAAGATACGCAGTATTTT. The variable domain in full, with the rest retrieved from reference TRBV15 and TRBJ2-3, is DAMVIQNPRYQVTQFGKPVTLSCSQTLNHNVMYWYQQKSSQAPKLLFHYYDKDFNNEADTPDNFQSRRPNTSFCFLDIRSPGLGDTAMYLCATSRDRQGEDTQYFGPGTRLTVL.

In its sample, this clonotype was seen once. The V and J genes are TRBV6-5 and TRBJ2-1; 9 bases match TRBD2. The CDR3 totals 15 residues. Germline V gene sequence: CDR1 MNHEY, CDR2 SVGAGI. Trimming took 2 bases from V and 7 from J; bases not matched to a gene: 6. The CDR3 protein is CASSYGGGVGNEQFF. As DNA, the CDR3 is TGTGCCAGCAGTTACGGCGGGGGGGTGGGTAATGAGCAGTTCTTC.

In its sample, this clonotype was seen a few times. The chain links TRBV20-1 to TRBJ2-5; possibly TRBD2 for D (5 bases). Germline V gene sequence: CDR1 DFQATT, CDR2 SNEGSKA (reference sequence). CDR3 length: 13 amino acids. The V end lost 6 bases, the J end lost 5 bases, and 16 bases lay between the germline ends. CDR3 sequence: CSADVGVRETQYF. The CDR3 DNA reads as TGCAGTGCAGATGTCGGGGTTAGGGAGACCCAGTACTTC.

This clonotype was counted at least ten times. The chain is built from TRBV29-1 and TRBJ2-1; 12 bases map to TRBD2. CDR1 and CDR2 from the germline V gene are SQVTM and ANQGSEA. After removal of 5 bases from V and 8 bases from J, the junction contained 4 bases not matched to a gene. The CDR3 loop spans 13 amino acids. CDR3 sequence (DNA): TGCAGCGTTACTAGCGGGAGGTGGCATGAGCAGTTCTTC. Amino acids: CSVTSGRWHEQFF.

The chain is built from TRBV24-1 and TRBJ1-2; TRBD1 might be the D (5 bases). The V end lost 7 bases, the J end lost 8 bases, and 10 bases lay between the germline ends. The CDR3 has 11 amino acids. Germline V CDR1 and CDR2: KGHDR, SFDVKD. The CDR3 spells CATRGARGYTF. The CDR3 nucleotides are TGTGCCACCAGAGGGGCCCGGGGCTACACCTTC.

The chain combines TRBV30 with TRBJ2-7; D possibly corresponds to TRBD2 (5 bases). CDR1 and CDR2 (germline): GTSNPN, SVGIG (reference sequence). The CDR3 is made up of 11 amino acids. V shed 2 bases and J shed 7 bases, with 9 bases lying between them. The CDR3 protein is CAWSLGIEQYF. The CDR3, as DNA: TGTGCCTGGAGTCTCGGGATTGAGCAGTACTTC. The variable domain in full, completed from reference TRBV30 and TRBJ2-7, reads SQTIHQWPATLVQPVGSPLSLECTVEGTSNPNLYWYRQAAGRGLQLLFYSVGIGQISSEVPQNLSASRPQDRQFILSSKKLLLSDSGFYLCAWSLGIEQYFGPGTRLTVT.

The chain links TRBV6-5 to TRBJ2-7; D is uncertain. V dropped 0 bases and J dropped 1 base, with 4 bases sitting between them. Germline-derived CDR1 and CDR2 are MNHEY and SVGAGI. CDR3 length: 13 residues. CDR3 sequence reads: CASSYSRSYEQYF. CDR3 coding DNA: TGTGCCAGCAGTTACTCGAGATCCTACGAGCAGTACTTC.

Only a few counts were recorded for this clonotype. J is TRBJ2-1 and V is TRBV9; D tentatively reads TRBD1 or TRBD2 (5 bases each). V lost 0 bases and J lost 15, with 19 bases in between. This CDR3 is 14 amino acids long. The germline gives CDR1 SGDLS, CDR2 YYNGEE. CDR3 amino acids: CASSVDYPGAGVFF. For the CDR3, the DNA is TGTGCCAGCAGCGTAGATTACCCCGGGGCGGGTGTGTTCTTC.

This clonotype was detected many times. The chain's CDR3 is CASTRGVVGGRYEQYF. Written as DNA, the CDR3 is TGTGCCAGCACCCGGGGGGTTGTAGGGGGCCGTTATGAGCAGTACTTC. The rearrangement joins TRBV6-5 to TRBJ2-7, with D tentatively TRBD1 or TRBD2 (7 bases each). The CDR3 extends over 16 amino acids. The V and J ends lost 7 bases and 7 bases respectively, with 26 bases between them. Germline V gene sequence: CDR1 MNHEY, CDR2 SVGAGI.

The chain is built from TRBV7-8 and TRBJ2-5; D may be TRBD2 (6 bases). The V gene's germline CDR1 is SGHVS and CDR2 FQNEAQ. The V end lost 2 bases, the J end lost 4 bases, and 26 bases lay between the germline ends. The length of the CDR3 is 19 residues. The CDR3 nucleotides are TGTGCCAGCAGCTTAAGTACGGCGGGATTTTTGGTTTTCGTAGAGACCCAGTACTTC. Translation gives CASSLSTAGFLVFVETQYF.

This clonotype has only a few counts. The chain is built from TRBV6-1 and TRBJ2-5; TRBD2 aligns across 7 bases. The V and J ends lost 0 bases and 4 bases, in that order; junction bases with no gene match: 11. The CDR3 has 17 amino acids. Germline values: CDR1 MNHNS, CDR2 SASEGT. Here the CDR3 DNA reads TGTGCCAGCAGTGAAGCGTTGGCGGGAGTTGTCGGAGAGACCCAGTACTTC. Translation gives CASSEALAGVVGETQYF.

J is TRBJ2-3 and V is TRBV4-2, with D perhaps given as TRBD1 or TRBD2 (5 bases each). CDR3 length: 17 amino acids. Trimming stripped 4 bases from V and 1 base from J, with 18 bases between. From germline, CDR1 is LGHNA and CDR2 YNFKEQ. CDR3 nucleotide sequence: TGTGCCAGCAGCCTCCGAACAGGCTCGGAGGGCACAGATACGCAGTATTTT. This sequence encodes CASSLRTGSEGTDTQYF.

This clonotype was detected only a few times. The chain is built from TRBV6-2 or TRBV6-3 and TRBJ1-5; 9 bases match TRBD1. The CDR3 is 15 residues long. V was pared by 6 bases and J by 6 bases, with 9 bases of the junction left unmatched. Germline loops: CDR1 MNHEY, CDR2 SVGEGT. CDR3 protein: CASSRPGQGTQPQHF. CDR3 coding DNA: TGTGCCAGCAGCCGTCCGGGACAGGGCACTCAGCCCCAGCATTTT.

This clonotype was seen a handful of times. V gene TRBV7-9 combines with J gene TRBJ2-1; D is undetermined. Germline assignment: CDR1 SEHNR and CDR2 FQNEAQ (reference sequence). The V and J ends lost 1 base and 8 bases respectively, with 6 bases between them. The CDR3 is made up of 12 amino acids. The CDR3 region is CASSLEADEQFF. The CDR3 nucleotides are TGTGCCAGCAGCTTAGAGGCGGATGAGCAGTTCTTC.

This clonotype was observed a few times. The J gene is TRBJ2-2, the V gene TRBV19; D is uncertain. The CDR3 runs 15 residues. V lost 9 bases to trimming and J lost 1 base, with 15 bases between them. Germline assignment: CDR1 LNHDA and CDR2 SQIVND (reference sequence). In nucleotides, the CDR3 is TGTGCCAGCGCTATGGCGGTCCTGAACACCGGGGAGCTGTTTTTT. It specifies CASAMAVLNTGELFF.